This passage covers 27 T cell receptor beta chains from one sample sequenced in a study of cytomegalovirus exposure and HLA in healthy donors. Amplification used 60 Vbeta primers and 13 Jbeta primers. The assay was immunoSEQ multiplex PCR, and TCRdb's table has in-frame clones only and misses some. This sample yields some 200,000 clones, of which just over 75% are seen a single time; 0.6% to 0.7% belongs to the top ten. The sequenced sample was PBMCs. Source of these receptors: a man between 18 and 35 years old in good health and CMV-seronegative.

Details on this clone: In the same sample, other DNA sequences code for this CDR3. The chain joins TRBV15 to TRBJ2-5, with 15 positions matching TRBD2. Germline V gene sequence: CDR1 LNHNV, CDR2 YYDKDF (reference sequence). The CDR3 has 17 residues. With V trimmed by 3 bases and J by 4 bases, 6 bases remained unmatched. Here the CDR3 reads CATSRKLGLAGGETQYF. The CDR3 region has the DNA TGTGCCACCAGCAGGAAATTGGGACTAGCGGGGGGAGAGACCCAGTACTTC. The full variable domain, with the rest looked up from reference TRBV15 and TRBJ2-5, is DAMVIQNPRYQVTQFGKPVTLSCSQTLNHNVMYWYQQKSSQAPKLLFHYYDKDFNNEADTPDNFQSRRPNTSFCFLDIRSPGLGDTAMYLCATSRKLGLAGGETQYFGPGTRLLVL.

The genes are TRBV28 and TRBJ2-3; D perhaps matches TRBD1 (5 bases). The CDR3 spans 15 residues. Trimming cost V 6 bases and J 3 bases, with 16 bases left between them. The germline V gene has CDR1 MDHEN and CDR2 SYDVKM. Here the CDR3 DNA reads TGTGCCAGCAGCCCTCCAGGGTATGGGACAGATACGCAGTATTTT. Its protein is CASSPPGYGTDTQYF.

Details on this clone: The sample has other DNA sequences that encode this CDR3 too. J is TRBJ2-7 and V is TRBV10-3, with 11 bases lining up with TRBD2. The ends lost 4 bases at V and 3 bases at J; junction bases unmatched: 2. CDR1 and CDR2 (germline): ENHRY, SYGVKD. CDR3 size: 14 residues. CDR3 region: CAISGTSGSYEQYF. CDR3 DNA sequence: TGTGCCATCAGTGGCACTAGCGGGAGCTACGAGCAGTACTTC.

CDR3 bases: TGTGCCAGCAGGCCGGGACAGGTTTCCAATGAGCAGTTCTTC. It is translated as CASRPGQVSNEQFF. This chain joins TRBV6-1 and TRBJ2-1; 8 positions match TRBD1. V shed 6 bases and J 6 bases; nucleotides not matched to a gene: 7. This CDR3 spans 14 amino acids. The germline gives CDR1 MNHNS, CDR2 SASEGT.

This clone was recorded many times. The V gene is TRBV10-3, the J gene TRBJ2-2; 8 nucleotides match TRBD2. CDR3 length: 17 amino acids. V trimming: 4 bases; J trimming: 4 bases; junction bases outside the gene matches: 11. Germline CDR1 and CDR2: ENHRY and SYGVKD. The CDR3 loop reads CAISGASGFLSTGELFF. DNA of the CDR3: TGTGCCATCAGTGGGGCTAGCGGGTTTTTGAGCACCGGGGAGCTGTTTTTT.

The J gene is TRBJ1-2, the V gene TRBV2, with a weak D call TRBD1 (5 bases). Trimming stripped 2 bases from V and 7 bases from J, with 11 bases between. CDR1 is SNHLY and CDR2 is FYNNEI in the germline V gene. The CDR3 has 13 residues. The CDR3 spells CASSERQGGGYTF. The CDR3, as DNA: TGTGCCAGCAGTGAACGTCAGGGAGGTGGCTACACCTTC.

The chain recombines TRBV7-9 with TRBJ1-1; TRBD1 agrees at 7 bases. Germline trimming cut 6 bases from V and 5 bases from J; bases unmatched to any gene: 6. CDR1 is SEHNR, CDR2 FQNEAQ, per germline (reference sequence). The length of the CDR3 is 13 residues. DNA for the CDR3: TGTGCCAGCAGACCAACAGGGGATACTGAAGCTTTCTTT. It translates to CASRPTGDTEAFF.

V usage is TRBV28 and J usage is TRBJ1-1, with a possible D match to TRBD1 (6 bases). V was pared by 6 bases and J by 3 bases, with 11 bases between. The CDR3 covers 13 residues. CDR1 is MDHEN, CDR2 SYDVKM, per germline. In nucleotides, the CDR3 is TGTGCCAGCAGCTCCGGACAGCACACTGAAGCTTTCTTT. Encoded protein: CASSSGQHTEAFF.

V gene TRBV5-6 combines with J gene TRBJ2-6; TRBD1 aligns across 7 bases. Germline trimming cut 4 bases from V and 0 bases from J; bases unmatched to any gene: 7. The CDR3 consists of 17 residues. CDR1 is SGHDT and CDR2 is YYEEEE in the germline V gene. CDR3 coding DNA: TGTGCCAGCAGCAAACTGACAGGGACCTCTGGGGCCAACGTCCTGACTTTC. Its translation is CASSKLTGTSGANVLTF.

The rearrangement uses TRBV30 and TRBJ2-3; tentative D call: TRBD1 (5 bases). Germline CDR1 GTSNPN, CDR2 SVGIG (reference sequence). Between the trimmed V and J ends, which lost 3 bases and 4 bases, there was a span of 11 bases. This CDR3 is 13 amino acids long. The CDR3 DNA is TGTGCCTGGAGGCCAGGGCCGGCAGATACGCAGTATTTT. Translated, it gives CAWRPGPADTQYF.

CDR3 in amino acids: CASSVTSGVNTGELFF. The CDR3 coding sequence is TGCGCCAGCAGTGTGACTAGCGGGGTGAACACCGGGGAGCTGTTTTTT. The chain couples TRBV4-1 to TRBJ2-2, with 11 bases identical to TRBD2. The V and J ends lost 6 bases and 1 base, in that order; junction bases with no gene match: 4. The CDR3 totals 16 residues. Germline loops: CDR1 MGHRA, CDR2 YSYEKL.

The J gene is TRBJ1-2, the V gene TRBV5-1, with D unclear. CDR3 length: 15 residues. The V and J ends lost 2 bases and 5 bases respectively, with 16 bases between them. The germline V gene encodes CDR1 SGHRS and CDR2 YFSETQ. The CDR3 nucleotides read TGCGCCAGCAGCTTATTCGGGCCTAGCAGTTATGGCTACACCTTC. Translation gives CASSLFGPSSYGYTF. Full variable domain (outside the CDR3, taken from reference TRBV5-1 and TRBJ1-2): KAGVTQTPRYLIKTRGQQVTLSCSPISGHRSVSWYQQTPGQGLQFLFEYFSETQRNKGNFPGRFSGRQFSNSRSEMNVSTLELGDSALYLCASSLFGPSSYGYTFGSGTRLTVV.

This sequence joins TRBV2 and TRBJ2-5, with 7 positions matching TRBD1. The length of the CDR3 is 13 residues. V lost 8 bases and J lost 1; bases outside the gene matches: 4. CDR1 is SNHLY and CDR2 is FYNNEI in the germline V gene. CDR3 bases: TGTGCCAGCGAGAGGGACAGCCAAGAGACCCAGTACTTC. Translated, it gives CASERDSQETQYF. The full variable domain, its missing parts supplied by reference TRBV2 and TRBJ2-5, is EPEVTQTPSHQVTQMGQEVILRCVPISNHLYFYWYRQILGQKVEFLVSFYNNEISEKSEIFDDQFSVERPDGSNFTLKIRSTKLEDSAMYFCASERDSQETQYFGPGTRLLVL.

V usage is TRBV6-5 and J usage is TRBJ1-1, with D possibly being TRBD1 (6 bases). From germline, CDR1 is MNHEY and CDR2 SVGAGI. V gave up 7 bases and J gave up 3 bases, with 12 bases separating them. This CDR3 is 13 amino acids long. The CDR3 DNA reads TGTGCCAGCACCGACAGGCTAGACACTGAAGCTTTCTTT. Residues: CASTDRLDTEAFF.

The chain has TRBV19 and TRBJ2-7, with 8 bases fitting TRBD2. The CDR3 has 15 residues. Germline trimming cut 3 bases from V and 5 bases from J; bases unmatched to any gene: 9. The V gene's germline CDR1 is LNHDA and CDR2 SQIVND (reference sequence). CDR3 in amino acids: CASSMRGLAQHEQYF. CDR3 bases: TGTGCCAGTAGTATGAGAGGACTAGCCCAACACGAGCAGTACTTC.

The V gene is TRBV7-8, the J gene TRBJ1-6; 8 nucleotides match TRBD1. Germline CDR1 SGHVS, CDR2 FQNEAQ. Trimming cost V 5 bases and J 10 bases; bases outside gene matches: 13. The CDR3 has 16 amino acids. The CDR3 loop is CASSVGMTGAGSPLHF. The CDR3 DNA reads as TGTGCCAGCAGCGTAGGAATGACAGGGGCAGGATCACCCCTCCACTTT.

This sequence joins TRBV2 and TRBJ1-3; D is unclear. V lost 4 bases, J lost 0 bases, and 10 bases lay in between. Germline V gene data show CDR1 as SNHLY and CDR2 as FYNNEI. This CDR3 is built from 15 residues. The CDR3: CASSGPLISGNTIYF. In DNA, the CDR3 is TGTGCCAGCAGTGGTCCCCTAATCTCTGGAAACACCATATATTTT.

J is TRBJ1-3 and V is TRBV10-3, with 7 bases identical to TRBD1. CDR1 is ENHRY, CDR2 SYGVKD, per germline. With V trimmed by 10 bases and J by 0 bases, 3 bases remained unmatched. The CDR3 consists of 13 residues. The CDR3 DNA is TGTGCCACGACAGGGCTCTCTGGAAACACCATATATTTT. The encoded protein is CATTGLSGNTIYF.

The rearrangement links TRBV30 to TRBJ1-4, with D unresolved. This CDR3 spans 14 amino acids. CDR1 and CDR2 (germline): GTSNPN, SVGIG (reference sequence). Deletions cut 2 bases from V and 4 bases from J, with 11 bases between. Here the CDR3 DNA reads TGTGCCTGGAGTAGAGGGCAGAGTAATGAAAAACTGTTTTTT. Encoded protein: CAWSRGQSNEKLFF.

The chain uses TRBV6-1 and TRBJ2-7, with 8 bases fitting TRBD1. After removal of 5 bases from V and 4 bases from J, the junction contained 7 bases not matched to a gene. Germline V gene sequence: CDR1 MNHNS, CDR2 SASEGT. This CDR3 comprises 14 residues. CDR3 protein: CASSSRTGIYEQYF. The CDR3 DNA is TGTGCCAGCAGTTCGCGGACAGGGATATACGAGCAGTACTTC.

This clone was detected only a few times. This chain joins TRBV7-9 and TRBJ1-2, with unresolved D. V was shortened by 8 bases and J by 5 bases, with 12 bases between the two germline ends. Germline lookup yields CDR1 SEHNR and CDR2 FQNEAQ (reference sequence). The CDR3 length is 12 residues. CDR3 nucleotides: TGTGCCAGCGAACAGTTGATGTATGGCTACACCTTC. Residues: CASEQLMYGYTF.

This clone was observed a few times. V and J are TRBV6-1 and TRBJ1-1; D uncertain. There are 14 residues in the CDR3. Trimming took 0 bases from V and 9 from J, leaving 14 bases between them. Germline CDR1 and CDR2: MNHNS and SASEGT. The CDR3 sequence: CASSEAWEYLQAFF. In DNA form, the CDR3 reads TGTGCCAGCAGTGAAGCCTGGGAGTACCTGCAAGCTTTCTTT.

The CDR3 DNA reads TGTGCCAGTAGTATCACAGTTTCCCCTGGTGGGAACACTGAAGCTTTCTTT. It codes for CASSITVSPGGNTEAFF. The chain employs TRBV19 and TRBJ1-1; no clear D. The length of the CDR3 is 17 residues. Trimming removed 3 bases at V and 1 base at J, with 18 bases between. The germline V gene encodes CDR1 LNHDA and CDR2 SQIVND (reference sequence).

This chain uses TRBV5-8 with TRBJ2-3, with D perhaps matching TRBD2 (6 bases). This CDR3 is built from 17 residues. V was shortened by 1 base and J by 4 bases, with 19 bases between the two germline ends. CDR1 SGHTS and CDR2 YDEGEE come from the germline V gene. The CDR3 loop reads CASSLNEGAGLADTQYF. CDR3 sequence (DNA): TGTGCCAGCAGCTTGAATGAGGGAGCGGGTCTGGCAGATACGCAGTATTTT.

The chain is built from TRBV11-3 and TRBJ2-7, with D perhaps TRBD2 (6 bases). Trimming left V 0 bases short and J 10 bases short, with 10 bases between. CDR1 SGHNT and CDR2 YENEEA come from the germline V gene. The CDR3 covers 12 residues. DNA of the CDR3: TGTGCCAGCAGCTTAGACGGGACTTTTCAGTACTTC. Protein product: CASSLDGTFQYF.

In its sample, this clone was seen a few times. The chain joins TRBV27 to TRBJ2-2; 12 bases line up with TRBD2. The V gene's germline CDR1 is MNHEY and CDR2 SMNVEV (reference sequence). V was clipped by 1 base and J by 5 bases; unmatched bases: 11. The CDR3 length is 19 residues. CDR3 protein: CASSLWASGRALGTGELFF. In DNA, the CDR3 is TGTGCCAGCAGTTTATGGGCTAGCGGGAGGGCCTTGGGAACCGGGGAGCTGTTTTTT.

The chain joins TRBV5-1 to TRBJ2-7; 9 nucleotides agree with TRBD1. Germline V gene lookup returns CDR1 SGHRS and CDR2 YFSETQ. Trimming removed 2 bases from V and 3 bases from J; junction bases left unmatched: 9. The CDR3 totals 16 residues. DNA for the CDR3: TGCGCCAGCAGCTTCGCCCCGGGACAGGGATTCTACGAGCAGTACTTC. It is translated as CASSFAPGQGFYEQYF.